These T cell receptor beta chains were read from a single sample in a study of shared clonotypes between healthy human individuals. Clones were sequenced by immunoSEQ multiplex PCR, and TCRdb holds only the in-frame ones, with some missing. The sample carries about 230,000 clones, over 60% recorded once. The sample was memory CD4+ T cells sorted from blood. The receptors come from a man between 25 and 39 years old in good health. Both conserved end residues are part of each CDR3.

v_call cdr3_aa
TRBV7-9 CASSLTTLGHQFTDTQYF
TRBV5-6 CASSAGYHNEQFF
TRBV7-8 CASSSSTSAYNEQFF
TRBV28 CASRGTSSWSYNEQFF
TRBV7-9 CASTPRQANTEAFF
TRBV4-3 CASSLTKADTQYF
TRBV4-3 CASSLSVTGNQPQHF
TRBV10-3 CAISDGHPGTRQFF
TRBV5-1 CASSPQGDTEAFF
TRBV9 CASSGPSRSTGELFF
TRBV5-1 CASSKGQGLDEQFF
TRBV2 CASNPRDRNTGELFF
TRBV9 CASSPGGDPTYEQYF
TRBV5-4 CASSFSDFTGELFF
TRBV9 CASSARSDSYNEQFF
TRBV5-1 CASSPGANSNQPQHF
TRBV7-8 CASSLGTGTGELFF
TRBV2 CASSDQGGTDTQYF
TRBV2 CASSPTGADGTEQFF
TRBV21-1 CASSKALSSTAGPILSGANVLTF
TRBV7-8 CASSFKRDSYNEQFF
TRBV5-6 CASGPLTGVEETQYF
TRBV7-6 CASSLVGRGLVSSHEQYF
TRBV2 CASSAGRGSGANVLTF
TRBV11-2 CASGKQGVFGEKLFF
TRBV18 CAIRGQSNTEAFF
TRBV4-2 CATATSGSVETQYF
TRBV11-3 CASSWGGGDETQYF
TRBV27 CASSRKGQASYEQYF
TRBV6-6 CASSYGAEGYTF
TRBV5-5 CASSTQGSDYNEQFF
TRBV2 CAGGGQEGNEQFF
TRBV19 CASTGGQGLSYGYTF
TRBV19 CASSITLGQGNTEAFF
TRBV6-6 CASSARVGDTQYF
TRBV5-1 CASSAVGLANTGELFF
TRBV15 CATSKLRGNQPQHF
TRBV9 CASSAGQGFTRELFF
TRBV29-1 CSVPLMNTEAFF